The entry below gives a single T cell receptor (beta chain) sequence along with its context. There is no known antigen for this receptor. Base qualities were left out, and no much larger clone turns up one base away. The data originate from a study of blood T cell repertoires in COVID-19 (dated by TCRdb to 2020 to 2022). As for the study more broadly: Samples from collaborators originated in the United States, Italy and Spain and spanned both the acute and convalescent phases of COVID-19. The material from the prospective study consisted of cDNA or gDNA derived from T cells, B-cell-depleted T cells, or PBMCs. Samples came from the ongoing ImmuneRACE study (first 160 participants) plus 1,254 subjects from 6 global collaborators. A de-identified subject ID, COVID-19 status, age in years and sex were almost always included in the sample metadata. The repertoires were made available in a free public database intended to serve as a resource for research on the immune response to SARS-CoV-2. Subjects who had been exposed to COVID-19, were actively infected with it, or had recovered from it provided the deeply sampled blood TCRbeta repertoires that made up the dataset. Where available, HLA class I and class II types were obtained from metadata supplied by the sample provider rather than from assay-based typing.

TCRbeta CDR3 regions were amplified from genomic DNA using the immunoSEQ Assay, a bias-controlled multiplex PCR. The authors' pipeline ran thus. Nucleated cell counts per sample were estimated from amplification of reference gene primers within the assay. Sequence reads were collapsed and filtered to measure the absolute abundance of every unique TCRbeta CDR3 rearrangement. For each sample, productive Simpson clonality was calculated as the square root of Simpson's diversity index over productive rearrangements. TCRdb re-hosts the immuneACCESS table, in-frame sequences only. Its copies lack some clones; in the studies checked, an unresolved V gene accounts for under half of them, and the cause for the rest is not known. V, J and clone size derive from that table, while D and trimming were established from the DNA sequence. The sample has fewer than 250,000 clones on record, about four fifths of them singletons. Roughly 7.6% of the sample goes to the ten largest clones.

Collaborating institutions collected whole blood in K2EDTA tubes following their own protocols. Collaborator samples were shipped for TCRbeta analysis as frozen whole blood, isolated PBMCs, or DNA extracted from either sample type. The research as a whole found: The quantity of clinical and demographic metadata differed by source and by participant and was supplied without curation.

The sequence was obtained from a woman in her forties or fifties with acute or convalescent COVID-19. The sample was peripheral blood.

The sequenced DNA: TGTGCCAGTAATCCGTTTACAGGAGAAAAACTGTTTTTT. The translation is CASNPFTGEKLFF. Recombination joined TRBV19 with TRBJ1-4; TRBD1 is possibly the D segment (5 matching bases). V and J are truncated by 7 bases and 8 bases respectively, leaving an intervening sequence of 14 bases. As encoded in the germline V gene (reference sequence), CDR1 is LNHDA while CDR2 is SQIVND. The CDR3 runs 13 residues from the cysteine to the phenylalanine. The only DNA kept is the CDR3, 39 bases in frame from the first base.